Below are 16 T cell receptor beta chains sequenced from a single sample in a study of vaccination and CD4 T cells after COVID-19. No cognate antigen is known for these TCRs. The treatment is: approximately 11-day PBMC culture with coronavirus spike peptide pools or control peptides (ViraFEST assay). The Oncomine TCR Beta short-read assay was what sequenced the DNA obtained from cultured CD4+ T cells. Each CDR3 protein gets one entry after TCRdb re-called the PCR reads with MiXCR. The top ten clones hold around 30% of a sample with 10,000 to 15,000 distinct CDR3 sequences, approximately 50% of them seen once. Input material: CD4+ T cells from blood, cultured in vitro. These receptors were obtained from a human donor who had recovered from COVID-19.

Details on this clonotype: The junction does not match germline at one end; this may be a read error. The chain combines TRBV7-8 with TRBJ1-1; D is possibly TRBD1 (6 bases). The CDR3 has 14 residues. CDR1 and CDR2 (germline): SGHVS, FQNEAQ. This CDR3 reads CASSLGQRGAEVFF. CDR3 nucleotides: TGTGCCAGCAGCTTGGGCCAGCGGGGGGCTGAAGTTTTCTTT.

The chain uses TRBV20-1 and TRBJ2-3; D call uncertain. The CDR3 sequence is 11 residues long. CDR1 is DFQATT and CDR2 is SNEGSKA in the germline V gene (reference sequence). V gave up 5 bases and J gave up 6 bases, with 9 bases separating them. CDR3 loop: CSASPQDTQYF. CDR3 nucleotide sequence: TGCAGTGCTTCCCCCCAGGATACGCAGTATTTT.

The chain joins TRBV24-1 to TRBJ1-5, with a possible D match to TRBD1 (6 bases). There are 17 residues in the CDR3. Trimming shortened V by 5 bases and J by 2 bases, and 18 bases separated the two germline ends. In germline, CDR1 is KGHDR, CDR2 SFDVKD. The DNA of the CDR3 is TGTGCCACCAGTGGATTGCCGGAGTCAGGGGGCAATCAGCCCCAGCATTTT. This sequence encodes CATSGLPESGGNQPQHF.

Only a few counts were recorded for this clonotype. J is TRBJ1-2 and V is TRBV23-1; no clear D gene. TRBV23-1 counts as an open reading frame of uncertain function. This CDR3 contains 15 residues. The V and J ends lost 4 bases and 2 bases respectively, with 14 bases between them. CDR3: CASSRTKRANYGYTF. The CDR3 coding sequence is TGCGCCAGCAGTCGAACAAAAAGGGCCAACTATGGCTACACCTTC.

The gene calls are TRBV2 and TRBJ1-5, with 9 bases lining up with TRBD1. The CDR3 loop spans 16 amino acids. J lost 6 bases, V lost 2 bases, and 8 bases had no gene match. Germline V CDR1 and CDR2: SNHLY, FYNNEI. The CDR3 loop is CASSEQPTGGGQPQHF. Here the CDR3 DNA reads TGTGCCAGCAGTGAACAACCCACAGGGGGCGGTCAGCCCCAGCATTTT.

The chain recombines TRBV20-1 with TRBJ1-5, with D possibly TRBD1 on 5 matching bases. Germline V lookup: CDR1 DFQATT, CDR2 SNEGSKA (reference sequence). CDR3 length: 13 amino acids. V was cut by 0 bases and J by 2 bases, with 5 bases left in between. The CDR3 sequence: CSAREGGNQPQHF. Here the CDR3 DNA reads TGCAGTGCTAGAGAGGGGGGCAATCAGCCCCAGCATTTT.

This clonotype was counted only a few times. The rearrangement joins TRBV6-1 to TRBJ1-5; TRBD1 agrees at 8 bases. The CDR3 totals 14 residues. Looked up from germline, CDR1 is MNHNS and CDR2 is SASEGT. V was clipped by 6 bases and J by 2 bases; unmatched bases: 3. The CDR3 here is CASRPGQGNQPQHF. CDR3 nucleotides: TGTGCCAGCAGACCGGGACAGGGCAATCAGCCCCAGCATTTT.

V is TRBV19 and J is TRBJ1-2, with a possible D match to TRBD1 (5 bases). Germline V lookup: CDR1 LNHDA, CDR2 SQIVND (reference sequence). The CDR3 has 14 residues. The ends were cut back, 5 bases at V and 2 bases at J, with 12 bases in the middle. The CDR3, as DNA: TGTGCCAGTAGTGCCTCGACAGAAAACTATGGCTACACCTTC. It yields the protein CASSASTENYGYTF.

This chain links TRBV24-1 with TRBJ1-5; D uncertain. V was pared by 5 bases and J by 4 bases, with 11 bases between. The CDR3 spans 14 residues. The germline CDR1 and CDR2 sequences are KGHDR and SFDVKD. CDR3 sequence (DNA): TGTGCCACCAGTGGCGAGAGCGGAAATCAGCCCCAGCATTTT. This codes for CATSGESGNQPQHF.

CDR3 bases: TGTGCCAGCAGTGAATGGGCTAGCGGGAGGTCCGCTGAGGCCAACGTCCTGACTTTC. Translating gives CASSEWASGRSAEANVLTF. The gene calls are TRBV6-1 and TRBJ2-6, with 11 bases fitting TRBD2. The trim removed 2 bases at V and 6 bases at J, leaving 12 bases unmatched. Germline CDR1 is MNHNS and CDR2 is SASEGT. The CDR3 has 19 residues.

This clonotype was found a few times. This sequence joins TRBV20-1 and TRBJ2-3; 10 bases map to TRBD2. The CDR3 has 15 amino acids. V shed 6 bases, J shed 1 base, and the junction held 7 bases outside the gene matches. Germline CDR1 and CDR2: DFQATT and SNEGSKA (reference sequence). In nucleotides, the CDR3 is TGCAGTGCGGAGGGACTAGCGTTTCGCACAGATACGCAGTATTTT. It specifies CSAEGLAFRTDTQYF.

V is TRBV27 and J is TRBJ2-1; 12 bases agree with TRBD2. Germline V lookup: CDR1 MNHEY, CDR2 SMNVEV (reference sequence). This CDR3 is 15 amino acids long. V lost 5 bases and J lost 8; bases outside the gene matches: 7. The DNA of the CDR3 is TGTGCCAGCAGTGTAAGGCCTAGCGGGGGGGATGAGCAGTTCTTC. This codes for CASSVRPSGGDEQFF.

The DNA for the CDR3 is TGTGCCAGCAGCTTGGACAGGGGGTCTGGTGGCTACACCTTC. This translates into CASSLDRGSGGYTF. The gene calls are TRBV7-9 and TRBJ1-2; 10 positions agree with TRBD1. J lost 7 bases, V lost 3 bases, and 5 bases had no gene match. Per germline, CDR1 SEHNR and CDR2 FQNEAQ (reference sequence). The CDR3 is 14 residues long.

This clonotype has a single count. The V call is TRBV7-9, the J call TRBJ1-1, with TRBD1 as a possible D gene (6 bases). The CDR3 contains 15 residues. Germline V gene sequence: CDR1 SEHNR, CDR2 FQNEAQ (reference sequence). V was trimmed by 6 bases and J by 5 bases, leaving 19 bases between them. CDR3 DNA: TGTGCCAGCAGTTATGGTGGGGGCAGGTGGACTGAAGCTTTCTTT. Residues: CASSYGGGRWTEAFF. The full variable domain, rest sourced from reference TRBV7-9 and TRBJ1-1, is DTGVSQNPRHKITKRGQNVTFRCDPISEHNRLYWYRQTLGQGPEFLTYFQNEAQLEKSRLLSDRFSAERPKGSFSTLEIQRTEQGDSAMYLCASSYGGGRWTEAFFGQGTRLTVV.

The sample holds a few counts of this clonotype. The chain recombines TRBV19 with TRBJ1-1; tentative D call: TRBD1 (6 bases). CDR3 length equals 13 residues. V gave up 5 bases and J gave up 4 bases, with 11 bases separating them. CDR1 LNHDA and CDR2 SQIVND come from the germline V gene (reference sequence). The CDR3 nucleotides are TGTGCCAGTAGTCCCCAGGGGCCCACTGAAGCTTTCTTT. Its translation: CASSPQGPTEAFF.

This clonotype occurred once. This sequence joins TRBV20-1 and TRBJ2-1; maybe TRBD2 (7 bases). Germline V lookup: CDR1 DFQATT, CDR2 SNEGSKA (reference sequence). Trimming removed 0 bases at V and 7 bases at J, with 16 bases between. The length of the CDR3 is 15 residues. The CDR3 sequence is CSARDTRGAFNEQFF. The CDR3 nucleotides are TGCAGTGCTAGAGATACACGGGGGGCTTTTAATGAGCAGTTCTTC.